A single sample is the source of the 22 T cell receptor beta chains below, sequenced in a study of blood T cell repertoires in COVID-19 (dated by TCRdb to 2020 to 2022). Receptor libraries were prepared by the immunoSEQ multiplex PCR assay. Sourced from immuneACCESS, this table was stored by TCRdb with only in-frame sequences that have V and J called. A share of the clones is absent; for the studies checked, an unresolved V gene accounts for under half, and the remainder has no known explanation. The table for this sample lists 200,000 to 250,000 clones; under 90% of them were counted only once. Over 6.5% of the sample lies in the top ten. The source material was peripheral blood. The receptor set was obtained from a woman at least 80 years old with COVID-19, enrolled during active disease.

The chain employs TRBV5-1 and TRBJ2-7, with 7 bases that match TRBD1. After removal of 2 bases from V and 6 bases from J, the junction contained 8 bases not matched to a gene. CDR3 size: 14 residues. Germline CDR1 SGHRS, CDR2 YFSETQ. In nucleotides, the CDR3 is TGCGCCAGCAGCTTTTCGGGACAGACGTCCGAGCAGTACTTC. Translation: CASSFSGQTSEQYF.

The rearrangement joins TRBV5-1 to TRBJ2-6; the D gene is possibly TRBD1 (6 bases). V was cut by 2 bases and J by 1 base, with 22 bases left in between. Germline CDR1 SGHRS, CDR2 YFSETQ. The CDR3 consists of 20 residues. The CDR3 protein is CASSFRPAQGRLSGANVLTF. The CDR3, as DNA: TGCGCCAGCAGCTTTAGACCCGCCCAGGGGCGCCTTTCTGGGGCCAACGTCCTGACTTTC.

The rearrangement uses TRBV4-2 and TRBJ2-7; 7 bases are shared with TRBD2. Germline V gives CDR1 LGHNA, CDR2 YNFKEQ. Trimming cost V 4 bases and J 2 bases; bases outside gene matches: 5. This CDR3 comprises 14 residues. This CDR3 is CASSPDSGAYEQYF. The CDR3 DNA sequence: TGTGCCAGCAGCCCAGACAGCGGGGCCTACGAGCAGTACTTC.

The chain is built from TRBV6-9 and TRBJ2-1, with 7 bases matching TRBD2. Trimming took 6 bases from V and 0 from J; bases not matched to a gene: 14. This CDR3 spans 18 amino acids. In germline, CDR1 is MNHGY, CDR2 SVAAGI. The CDR3 reads CASSPRRERRSSYNEQFF. The CDR3 coding sequence is TGTGCCAGCAGCCCGAGGCGGGAGCGAAGGAGCTCCTACAATGAGCAGTTCTTC.

This clone was counted once. The rearrangement uses TRBV11-2 and TRBJ1-1, with TRBD1 matching 9 bases. In germline, CDR1 is SGHAT, CDR2 FQNNGV. The CDR3 length is 13 residues. Losses at the gene ends were 6 bases for V and 11 bases for J; bases not matched to a gene: 10. Here the CDR3 DNA reads TGTGCCAGCAGACCCGGGACAGGGACCCGGGCTTTCTTT. This gives the protein CASRPGTGTRAFF.

The chain couples TRBV10-1 to TRBJ1-5, with D possibly TRBD1 on 5 matching bases. Germline assignment: CDR1 WNHNN and CDR2 SYGVQD (reference sequence). V lost 3 bases and J 4 bases, leaving 13 bases between the germline ends. The CDR3 contains 15 residues. CDR3 in DNA: TGCGCCAGCAGTGAAGGGGTCTTACAGAATCAGCCCCAGCATTTT. Translated, it gives CASSEGVLQNQPQHF.

The chain uses TRBV9 and TRBJ2-7, with D possibly TRBD1 on 6 matching bases. V was clipped by 3 bases and J by 2 bases, with 12 bases between them. Germline V gives CDR1 SGDLS, CDR2 YYNGEE. The CDR3 totals 14 residues. The CDR3 DNA sequence: TGTGCCAGCAGCGCGGTGACAGGTCCCTACGAGCAGTACTTC. Amino acid sequence: CASSAVTGPYEQYF. Complete variable domain (other parts from reference TRBV9 and TRBJ2-7): DSGVTQTPKHLITATGQRVTLRCSPRSGDLSVYWYQQSLDQGLQFLIQYYNGEERAKGNILERFSAQQFPDLHSELNLSSLELGDSALYFCASSAVTGPYEQYFGPGTRLTVT.

This chain connects TRBV29-1 to TRBJ2-1, with a weak D call TRBD1 (5 bases). Deletions cut 4 bases from V and 5 bases from J, with 9 bases between. Germline CDR1 and CDR2: SQVTM and ANQGSEA. This CDR3 is built from 12 residues. This chain's CDR3 is CSVGPGNNEQFF. The CDR3 nucleotides are TGCAGCGTTGGTCCAGGGAACAATGAGCAGTTCTTC.

The gene calls are TRBV27 and TRBJ2-2, with TRBD2 matching over 11 bases. After removal of 4 bases from V and 2 bases from J, the junction contained 6 bases not matched to a gene. CDR1 and CDR2 from the germline V gene are MNHEY and SMNVEV (reference sequence). This CDR3 contains 17 residues. The CDR3: CASSYGGLAVNTGELFF. CDR3 DNA: TGTGCCAGCAGTTACGGGGGACTAGCGGTTAACACCGGGGAGCTGTTTTTT.

CDR3: CASSFTEAYGYTF. CDR3 in DNA: TGTGCCAGCAGCTTCACAGAAGCCTATGGCTACACCTTC. The chain carries TRBV11-2 and TRBJ1-2; D is undetermined. The CDR3 consists of 13 residues. Trimming took 3 bases from V and 4 from J, leaving 9 bases between them. Looked up from germline, CDR1 is SGHAT and CDR2 is FQNNGV.

This chain joins TRBV15 and TRBJ2-6; 8 nucleotides match TRBD1. The J segment lost 8 bases and the V segment lost 3 bases, leaving 3 bases of the junction unmatched. Germline lookup yields CDR1 LNHNV and CDR2 YYDKDF (reference sequence). The CDR3 has 14 residues. The CDR3 protein is CATSSRTGSNVLTF. The CDR3 coding sequence is TGTGCCACCAGCAGTAGGACAGGGTCCAACGTCCTGACTTTC.

The DNA of the CDR3 is TGTGCCAGCAGCCGTGGGCCCGGCACCGGGGAGCTGTTTTTT. This encodes CASSRGPGTGELFF. The genes are TRBV3-1 (or the pseudogene TRBV3-2) and TRBJ2-2; D remains unclear. Trimming took 4 bases from V and 4 from J, leaving 10 bases between them. There are 14 residues in the CDR3. Per germline, CDR1 LGHDT and CDR2 YNNKEL (reference sequence).

The chain has TRBV7-9 and TRBJ1-2; D may be TRBD1 (6 bases). This CDR3 spans 17 amino acids. Deletions cut 3 bases from V and 6 bases from J, with 23 bases between. Germline lookup yields CDR1 SEHNR and CDR2 FQNEAQ (reference sequence). The CDR3 DNA reads TGTGCCAGCAGCTTCAGGGGACACCGGTCTTCTGAGGATGGCTACACCTTC. Protein product: CASSFRGHRSSEDGYTF.

V and J are TRBV4-2 and TRBJ1-4; no definite D call. The CDR3 extends over 14 amino acids. Germline V gene data show CDR1 as LGHNA and CDR2 as YNFKEQ. The germline V and J ends were trimmed by 8 bases and 3 bases, with 13 bases remaining between them. The CDR3, as DNA: TGTGCCAGCTCGGGAGGTCCAGCTAATGAAAAACTGTTTTTT. Translation gives CASSGGPANEKLFF.

This rearrangement joins TRBV19 to TRBJ1-2; TRBD1 matches 7 bases. V lost 7 bases, J lost 2 bases, and 7 bases stayed unmatched. The CDR3 is made up of 14 amino acids. Per the germline V gene, CDR1 is LNHDA and CDR2 is SQIVND (reference sequence). CDR3 bases: TGTGCCAGTAAGTCTCAGGGGGAGAACTATGGCTACACCTTC. As protein: CASKSQGENYGYTF.

The chain is built from TRBV5-1 and TRBJ2-2; possibly TRBD2 for D (5 bases). CDR3 length: 15 amino acids. Germline V lookup: CDR1 SGHRS, CDR2 YFSETQ. V gave up 4 bases and J gave up 7 bases, with 17 bases separating them. The CDR3 protein is CASSARTVMNGELFF. In DNA form, the CDR3 reads TGCGCCAGCAGCGCGAGGACTGTCATGAACGGGGAGCTGTTTTTT.

The gene calls are TRBV4-1 and TRBJ1-2; TRBD1 matches 7 bases. CDR1 and CDR2 (germline): MGHRA, YSYEKL. CDR3 length equals 15 residues. V gave up 2 bases and J gave up 5 bases; unmatched junction bases: 8. Written as DNA, the CDR3 is TGCGCCAGCAGCCAAACCAAAATACAGGGGTATGGCTACACCTTC. This sequence encodes CASSQTKIQGYGYTF.

The chain combines TRBV18 with TRBJ1-1; possibly TRBD1 for D (5 bases). The germline gives CDR1 KGHSH, CDR2 LQKENI. Trimming left V 3 bases short and J 1 base short, with 9 bases between. The CDR3 contains 14 residues. CDR3 sequence (DNA): TGTGCCAGCTCACCGGGACTCTCGAACACTGAAGCTTTCTTT. Protein product: CASSPGLSNTEAFF.

The J gene is TRBJ1-3, the V gene TRBV19, with 7 bases matching TRBD1. There are 15 residues in the CDR3. The V segment lost 3 bases and the J segment 0 bases; nucleotides outside the gene matches: 2. The germline V gene has CDR1 LNHDA and CDR2 SQIVND (reference sequence). In nucleotides, the CDR3 is TGTGCCAGTAGTATCTGGGACAGCTCTGGAAACACCATATATTTT. Protein product: CASSIWDSSGNTIYF.

The table lists this clone with a count of one. This chain uses TRBV20-1 with TRBJ2-7; 7 bases match TRBD1. Per the germline V gene, CDR1 is DFQATT and CDR2 is SNEGSKA (reference sequence). Trimming cost V 3 bases and J 2 bases; bases outside gene matches: 4. CDR3 length equals 13 residues. The CDR3 loop is CSASPGGPYEQYF. The CDR3 nucleotides read TGCAGTGCTAGTCCAGGGGGACCCTACGAGCAGTACTTC.

The chain couples TRBV7-6 to TRBJ1-2, with TRBD1 identical over 12 bases. This CDR3 comprises 16 residues. V trimming: 5 bases; J trimming: 0 bases; junction bases outside the gene matches: 4. Looked up from germline, CDR1 is SGHVS and CDR2 is FNYEAQ. Written as DNA, the CDR3 is TGTGCCAGCAGCCAGGGACAGGGGGCAGCTAACTATGGCTACACCTTC. This encodes CASSQGQGAANYGYTF.

In its sample, this clone was seen once. This chain joins TRBV2 and TRBJ1-4, with D perhaps matching TRBD1 (5 bases). V dropped 2 bases and J dropped 8 bases, with 12 bases sitting between them. The germline CDR1 and CDR2 sequences are SNHLY and FYNNEI. CDR3 size: 14 residues. As DNA, the CDR3 is TGTGCCAGCAGTGAACAGGGAGGAGAGGAAAAACTGTTTTTT. Protein: CASSEQGGEEKLFF.